A single sample gave rise to the 31 T cell receptor beta chains below, sequenced in a study of T cells in Graves' hyperthyroidism and ophthalmopathy. Amplification of TCR beta CDR3 regions used RNA as the template. The study used the HTBI primer set for a first-round RT-PCR of the TCR CDR3. TCRdb reprocessed the multiplex PCR reads with MiXCR, giving one entry per CDR3 protein. This table has about 420,000 distinct CDR3 sequences, roughly an eighth appearing once. The sample was blood. The receptors shown here come from a woman younger than 35 with Graves' hyperthyroidism.

This clonotype was counted many times. The V gene is TRBV7-8, the J gene TRBJ1-4, with D uncertain. V was trimmed by 0 bases and J by 10 bases, leaving 3 bases between them. The CDR3 has 11 residues. Germline loops: CDR1 SGHVS, CDR2 FQNEAQ. CDR3 sequence: CASSLAGKLFF. Here the CDR3 DNA reads TGTGCCAGCAGCTTAGCAGGAAAACTGTTTTTT.

Comment on this clonotype: At one end the junction does not follow the germline gene, possibly because of a read error. The chain couples TRBV20-1 to TRBJ2-7; 8 bases are shared with TRBD1. The CDR3 runs 13 residues. Germline V gene sequence: CDR1 DFQATT, CDR2 SNEGSKA (reference sequence). The CDR3 nucleotides are TGCAGTGCTAGACGGACAGGGTCCTACGGGCAGTACTTC. This sequence encodes CSARRTGSYGQYF.

This clonotype was counted ten times or more. V is TRBV6-1 and J is TRBJ2-7, with unresolved D. Trimming took off 8 bases at V and 2 bases at J, with 16 bases between the two ends. The germline CDR1 and CDR2 sequences are MNHNS and SASEGT. The CDR3 is 14 amino acids. The CDR3 protein is CASGVVRGPYEQYF. DNA of the CDR3: TGTGCCAGCGGAGTGGTCCGTGGGCCCTACGAGCAGTACTTC.

This clonotype was observed many times. The V gene is TRBV6-1, the J gene TRBJ2-6; 11 nucleotides line up with TRBD1. With V trimmed by 5 bases and J by 3 bases, 6 bases remained unmatched. This CDR3 region has 17 residues. CDR1 and CDR2 from the germline V gene are MNHNS and SASEGT. Written as DNA, the CDR3 is TGTGCCAGCAGTCCTTGGACAGGGGGCGTTGGGGCCAACGTCCTGACTTTC. As protein: CASSPWTGGVGANVLTF.

This clonotype was observed a handful of times. The chain uses TRBV9 and TRBJ2-7; D unclear. With 0 bases removed from V and 4 bases from J, the gap between germline ends came to 8 bases. CDR3 length: 13 residues. Germline V gives CDR1 SGDLS, CDR2 YYNGEE. CDR3 nucleotides: TGTGCCAGCAGCGTAGACGGCTCTTACGAGCAGTACTTC. This sequence encodes CASSVDGSYEQYF. The full variable domain, completed using reference TRBV9 and TRBJ2-7, is DSGVTQTPKHLITATGQRVTLRCSPRSGDLSVYWYQQSLDQGLQFLIQYYNGEERAKGNILERFSAQQFPDLHSELNLSSLELGDSALYFCASSVDGSYEQYFGPGTRLTVT.

Many counts were recorded for this clonotype. The chain employs TRBV6-1 and TRBJ2-4; a possible D gene is TRBD2 (6 bases). Trimming left V 5 bases short and J 4 bases short, with 9 bases between. This CDR3 is 13 amino acids long. Germline V lookup: CDR1 MNHNS, CDR2 SASEGT. In DNA, the CDR3 is TGTGCCAGCAGTTCGGGGACTAAAAACATTCAGTACTTC. This translates into CASSSGTKNIQYF.

The genes are TRBV6-5 and TRBJ2-7, with D perhaps matching TRBD2 (5 bases). The CDR3 runs 13 residues. Germline V gives CDR1 MNHEY, CDR2 SVGAGI. With 4 bases removed from V and 1 base from J, the gap between germline ends came to 8 bases. The CDR3 loop reads CASSSDYSYEQYF. CDR3 nucleotides: TGTGCCAGCAGTTCAGACTATTCCTACGAGCAGTACTTC.

This clonotype has more than one count but fewer than ten. This chain connects TRBV9 to TRBJ2-1, with TRBD2 identical over 9 bases. The CDR3 has 18 residues. The germline gives CDR1 SGDLS, CDR2 YYNGEE. Losses at the gene ends were 4 bases for V and 3 bases for J; bases not matched to a gene: 14. The CDR3 loop reads CASSTPKSAGGNYNEQFF. CDR3 sequence (DNA): TGTGCCAGCAGCACCCCTAAATCGGCGGGAGGGAACTACAATGAGCAGTTCTTC.

This clonotype was recorded a few times. A much larger clone lies a single base off, so this may be a read error. The rearrangement joins TRBV12-3 or TRBV12-4 to TRBJ2-5, with 12 bases lining up with TRBD2. The length of the CDR3 is 15 residues. In DNA form, the CDR3 reads TGTGCCAGCAGTTCCCCACCGGGACTAGCGGGTACCCGGTACTTC. Translating gives CASSSPPGLAGTRYF.

This clonotype was recorded many times. V and J are TRBV27 and TRBJ2-6; D is uncertain. Trimming pared 9 bases from V and 1 base from J, leaving 7 bases between. The CDR3 sequence is 13 residues long. Germline CDR1 MNHEY, CDR2 SMNVEV (reference sequence). CDR3 in DNA: TGTGCCAGTAGGCCGTCTGGGGCCAACGTCCTGACTTTC. The encoded protein is CASRPSGANVLTF.

The J gene is TRBJ2-1, the V gene TRBV20-1, with TRBD2 identical over 7 bases. CDR1 and CDR2 (germline): DFQATT, SNEGSKA (reference sequence). This CDR3 is built from 15 residues. After removal of 5 bases from V and 8 bases from J, the junction contained 15 bases not matched to a gene. Here the CDR3 reads CSADGAGAASDEQFF. The CDR3 coding sequence is TGCAGTGCTGATGGGGCGGGAGCGGCCTCGGATGAGCAGTTCTTC.

Note on this clonotype: This may be a read error: a much more frequent sequence differs by one nucleotide. The CDR3 ends on some other residue instead of the conserved phenylalanine or tryptophan, so this is likely a read error. The V gene is TRBV9, the J gene TRBJ2-3, with 7 bases aligning to TRBD2. Looked up from germline, CDR1 is SGDLS and CDR2 is YYNGEE. The ends lost 4 bases at V and 3 bases at J; junction bases unmatched: 8. The length of the CDR3 is 15 residues. CDR3 sequence (DNA): TGTGCCAGCAGCAGGGCGGGAGTCTCTACAGATACGCAGTATTGT. Residues: CASSRAGVSTDTQYC.

The rearrangement links TRBV28 to TRBJ1-1; D may be TRBD1 (6 bases). CDR3 size: 17 residues. Trimming cost V 8 bases and J 0 bases, with 22 bases left between them. CDR1 and CDR2 (germline): MDHEN, SYDVKM. The CDR3 protein is CASAPRRGTLMNTEAFF. DNA for the CDR3: TGTGCCAGCGCTCCCCGGCGCGGGACACTCATGAACACTGAAGCTTTCTTT.

The table lists this clonotype with a few counts. V gene TRBV9 combines with J gene TRBJ2-5; TRBD2 agrees at 8 bases. The CDR3 has 15 residues. V lost 1 base to trimming and J lost 2 bases; unmatched junction nucleotides: 4. Germline V lookup: CDR1 SGDLS, CDR2 YYNGEE. The CDR3: CASSVLGGRQETQYF. CDR3 in DNA: TGTGCCAGCAGCGTACTCGGCGGGAGGCAAGAGACCCAGTACTTC.

The sample holds many counts of this clonotype. This sequence joins TRBV7-2 and TRBJ1-3, with D hard to call. CDR1 is SGHTA and CDR2 is FQGNSA in the germline V gene. The CDR3 is made up of 16 amino acids. Trimming cost V 1 base and J 2 bases, with 12 bases left between them. The CDR3 nucleotides are TGTGCCAGCAGCTTAGGACCCCTGGAAGCTGGAAACACCATATATTTT. Its protein product is CASSLGPLEAGNTIYF. The full variable domain, rest sourced from reference TRBV7-2 and TRBJ1-3, is GAGVSQSPSNKVTEKGKDVELRCDPISGHTALYWYRQSLGQGLEFLIYFQGNSAPDKSGLPSDRFSAERTGGSVSTLTIQRTQQEDSAVYLCASSLGPLEAGNTIYFGEGSWLTVV.

This clonotype was picked up many times. The chain joins TRBV2 to TRBJ2-7; 9 bases line up with TRBD2. Germline V gene lookup returns CDR1 SNHLY and CDR2 FYNNEI. The CDR3 sequence is 14 residues long. V lost 6 bases and J lost 6; bases outside the gene matches: 9. The CDR3 region is CASRRASGNLEQYF. In DNA, the CDR3 is TGTGCCAGCAGGAGGGCTAGCGGGAATCTCGAGCAGTACTTC.

This clonotype has at least ten counts. The CDR3 reads CASSQRPGIEAFF. For the CDR3, the DNA is TGTGCCAGCAGTCAGCGACCCGGGATTGAAGCTTTCTTT. The V and J genes are TRBV11-1 and TRBJ1-1; no firm D call. The length of the CDR3 is 13 residues. Germline CDR1 SGHAT, CDR2 FQDESV (reference sequence). V shed 6 bases and J shed 7 bases, with 15 bases lying between them. Supplemented by reference TRBV11-1 and TRBJ1-1, the full variable domain reads EAEVAQSPRYKITEKSQAVAFWCDPISGHATLYWYRQILGQGPELLVQFQDESVVDDSQLPKDRFSAERLKGVDSTLKIQPAELGDSAMYLCASSQRPGIEAFFGQGTRLTVV.

The sample holds a few counts of this clonotype. This sequence joins TRBV20-1 and TRBJ1-3, with D possibly matching TRBD1 (6 bases). This CDR3 is built from 16 residues. CDR1 is DFQATT and CDR2 is SNEGSKA in the germline V gene (reference sequence). Trimming removed 5 bases at V and 3 bases at J, with 20 bases between. The CDR3 protein is CSADPGETTGGNTIYF. In DNA, the CDR3 is TGCAGTGCTGACCCAGGGGAAACCACCGGTGGAAACACCATATATTTT.

This clonotype has at least ten counts. The V call is TRBV27, the J call TRBJ2-5; the D is unclear. Trimming cost V 3 bases and J 5 bases, with 13 bases left between them. CDR1 is MNHEY and CDR2 is SMNVEV in the germline V gene (reference sequence). The CDR3 loop spans 14 amino acids. The CDR3 sequence: CASSLSPSPETQYF. CDR3 coding DNA: TGTGCCAGCAGTTTGTCTCCCTCACCGGAGACCCAGTACTTC.

The table lists this clonotype with a few counts. The chain employs TRBV28 and TRBJ2-1; D possibly corresponds to TRBD1 (6 bases). Germline values: CDR1 MDHEN, CDR2 SYDVKM. This CDR3 is 15 amino acids long. Trimming left V 4 bases short and J 5 bases short, with 15 bases between. The CDR3 loop is CASSSGQSLDNEQFF. CDR3 bases: TGTGCCAGCAGTTCTGGACAGTCTCTCGACAATGAGCAGTTCTTC.

This clonotype was counted many times. This chain joins TRBV3-1 and TRBJ1-1; maybe TRBD1 (5 bases). Germline V gene lookup returns CDR1 LGHDT and CDR2 YNNKEL (reference sequence). This CDR3 region has 14 residues. V lost 2 bases, J lost 1 base, and 8 bases lay in between. The DNA of the CDR3 is TGTGCCAGCAGCCAACGGGGGGAGAACACTGAAGCTTTCTTT. It is translated as CASSQRGENTEAFF.

This clonotype has ten or more counts. The chain uses TRBV30 and TRBJ2-2; 7 bases align to TRBD2. CDR3 length: 15 amino acids. Trimming at V came to 2 bases and at J to 5 bases, leaving 8 bases not matched to a gene. The V gene's germline CDR1 is GTSNPN and CDR2 SVGIG (reference sequence). CDR3 residues: CAWSRRGRMTGELFF. CDR3 in DNA: TGTGCCTGGAGTCGCCGCGGGAGAATGACCGGGGAGCTGTTTTTT. The full variable domain, rest sourced from reference TRBV30 and TRBJ2-2, is SQTIHQWPATLVQPVGSPLSLECTVEGTSNPNLYWYRQAAGRGLQLLFYSVGIGQISSEVPQNLSASRPQDRQFILSSKKLLLSDSGFYLCAWSRRGRMTGELFFGEGSRLTVL.

The chain is built from TRBV5-6 and TRBJ2-5; D could derive from TRBD1 or TRBD2 (5 bases each). V dropped 5 bases and J dropped 7 bases, with 24 bases sitting between them. The CDR3 contains 16 residues. The germline V gene encodes CDR1 SGHDT and CDR2 YYEEEE. The chain's CDR3 is CASRESTGPHLATQYF. The DNA for the CDR3 is TGTGCCAGCAGGGAAAGTACGGGACCCCATTTGGCGACCCAGTACTTC.

This clonotype has at least ten counts. The chain uses TRBV11-2 and TRBJ2-1; 9 nucleotides line up with TRBD2. With V trimmed by 0 bases and J by 15 bases, 6 bases remained unmatched. Germline CDR1 and CDR2: SGHAT and FQNNGV. There are 13 residues in the CDR3. The CDR3: CASSLEAGGPLFF. CDR3 sequence (DNA): TGTGCCAGCAGCTTAGAGGCGGGAGGGCCACTGTTCTTC.

This clonotype came up many times. The CDR3 DNA follows: TGTGCCAGCAGCTTACCCTACCCCGGAGGAGCTTTCTTT. It yields the protein CASSLPYPGGAFF. The rearrangement joins TRBV7-2 to TRBJ1-1; D not resolved. The CDR3 covers 13 residues. The germline V gene has CDR1 SGHTA and CDR2 FQGNSA. Deletions cut 2 bases from V and 10 bases from J, with 14 bases between.

A note on this clonotype: A much bigger clone sits one base away, suggesting this may be a read error. This chain connects TRBV20-1 to TRBJ2-3; D is uncertain. In germline, CDR1 is DFQATT, CDR2 SNEGSKA (reference sequence). Trimming shortened V by 5 bases and J by 1 base, and 13 bases separated the two germline ends. This CDR3 has 14 amino acids. The CDR3 DNA reads as TGCAGTGCTCCATCGGCGGCAGGCACAGATACGCAGTATTTT. Protein: CSAPSAAGTDTQYF.

This clonotype was recorded many times. This chain links TRBV18 with TRBJ2-1, with 7 bases that match TRBD2. Unmatched junction bases numbered 5, after V lost 6 bases and J lost 9 bases. This CDR3 spans 12 amino acids. The germline gives CDR1 KGHSH, CDR2 LQKENI. The CDR3, as DNA: TGTGCCAGCTCCCCTGGGGGGGGTGAGCAGTTCTTC. This gives the protein CASSPGGGEQFF.

J is TRBJ2-2 and V is TRBV29-1, with a weak D call TRBD2 (6 bases). Trimming stripped 4 bases from V and 2 bases from J, with 14 bases between. Germline lookup yields CDR1 SQVTM and CDR2 ANQGSEA. The CDR3 consists of 15 residues. CDR3 sequence: CSVVPSDLNTGELFF. DNA for the CDR3: TGCAGCGTTGTGCCTAGCGATCTAAACACCGGGGAGCTGTTTTTT.

This clonotype was picked up many times. This sequence joins TRBV5-1 and TRBJ2-7, with 10 bases identical to TRBD1. Germline-derived CDR1 and CDR2 are SGHRS and YFSETQ. The CDR3 contains 15 residues. J lost 3 bases, V lost 4 bases, and 7 bases had no gene match. CDR3 in DNA: TGCGCCAGCAGCCCGCGGCGGACAGGGGGCTACGAGCAGTACTTC. Encoded protein: CASSPRRTGGYEQYF.

This clonotype was observed at least ten times. The chain links TRBV20-1 to TRBJ2-1, with D perhaps TRBD2 (5 bases). V was cut by 0 bases and J by 7 bases, with 13 bases left in between. CDR1 and CDR2 from the germline V gene are DFQATT and SNEGSKA (reference sequence). This CDR3 has 14 amino acids. The DNA for the CDR3 is TGCAGTGCTAGAGACGGGCTCCCGGGAAATGAGCAGTTCTTC. Its translation is CSARDGLPGNEQFF.

This clonotype has ten or more counts. The chain couples TRBV7-8 to TRBJ2-1; the D gene is possibly TRBD2 (5 bases). Germline assignment: CDR1 SGHVS and CDR2 FQNEAQ. V shed 4 bases and J shed 1 base, with 11 bases lying between them. This CDR3 comprises 15 residues. CDR3: CASSYGSQSYNEQFF. CDR3 nucleotide sequence: TGTGCCAGCAGCTATGGGAGCCAGTCCTACAATGAGCAGTTCTTC.